The clone carrying this T cell receptor (beta chain) was counted a few times. Its antigen is not identified. The data were obtained in a study of CD8+ T cells in alopecia areata. Study-wide results and limits: Across lesional scalp, and particularly alopecia totalis/universalis, clonality surpassed that of normal scalp. Normal-skin resident alphabeta T cells also appear among scalp sample sequences.

Collected material from alopecia areata patients comprised lesional scalp punch biopsies and peripheral blood. Trimming cost V 3 bases and J 8 bases, with 13 bases left between them. This CDR3 is 14 amino acids long. Germline lookup yields CDR1 LGHNA and CDR2 YSLEER. Extraction of RNA preceded its reverse transcription into cDNA, which served as the sequencing template. The assay was immunoSEQ multiplex PCR, and TCRdb's table has in-frame clones only and misses some. The profile shows about 180,000 clones, roughly 63% of them singletons. The clonotype was recovered from a human donor with alopecia areata. This sequence joins TRBV4-3 and TRBJ1-4; maybe TRBD1 (5 bases). This specimen was CD4+ T cells sorted from blood, taken at week 0. This CDR3 reads CASSHEGVREKLFF. CDR3 DNA sequence: TGCGCCAGCAGCCACGAAGGGGTGAGGGAAAAACTGTTTTTT.